This T cell receptor beta chain was sequenced in a study of identical twins. Study-wide results and limits: Cord blood beta clonotypes present at high abundance carried fewer insertions; no such pattern appeared in memory repertoires. One should note that invariant MAIT and iNKT cells could partly confound zero-insertion analyses. Some out-of-frame alpha sequences were shared by twins, and these showed excess low generation probability.

TCRdb passed the 5' RACE reads through MiXCR, listing each CDR3 protein once. The table has approximately 620,000 distinct CDR3 sequences, approximately 9% seen once; the top ten hold 0.75% to 1%. For this clonotype: What it binds is not known.

This CDR3 is 13 amino acids long. Per the germline V gene, CDR1 is SNHLY and CDR2 is FYNNEI. V lost 8 bases and J 0 bases, leaving 7 bases between the germline ends. This same sample was also taken into another study, of yellow fever vaccine responses in identical twins.

The TCR originated in a woman aged 18-29 years in good health. Input material: PBMCs. This chain links TRBV2 with TRBJ2-2; D ambiguous. CDR3 residues: CASLFSNTGELFF. The CDR3, as DNA: TGTGCCAGCTTGTTCTCGAACACCGGGGAGCTGTTTTTT.